This T cell receptor (beta chain) was identified during a study of shared clonotypes between healthy human individuals. As for the study in general: Each donor's CD8 memory used one plate, CD8 naive two, each CD4 subset three. Study-wide points: Naive CD4 clonotypes were shared across a few donors at 4.5% to 6.5%.

The CDR3 consists of 15 residues. Germline loops: CDR1 MNHEY, CDR2 SVGAGI. V lost 6 bases and J 7 bases, leaving 16 bases between the germline ends. The method was immunoSEQ multiplex PCR; TCRdb's version includes in-frame clones alone and lacks a portion of them. The table shows 1.5 million to 2.5 million clones, with about 95% occurring only once. This clone occurred a few times. Its matching antigen is unknown. Terminally differentiated effector memory CD45RA+ cells were left out of the naive CD8 fraction, which was CD45RO-negative and positively selected for CCR7. The specimen was naive CD8+ T cells sorted from blood. The TCR was taken from a man younger than 35 in good health. The chain joins TRBV6-5 to TRBJ1-6; possibly TRBD1 for D (5 bases). DNA for the CDR3: TGTGCCAGCAGCTGGCAGGGCGAGGGGAATTCACCCCTCCACTTT. This gives the protein CASSWQGEGNSPLHF.